The 6 T cell receptor beta chains listed next were all sequenced from one sample in a study of blood T cell repertoires in COVID-19. Some clones are missing from TCRdb's copy, which holds only in-frame ones; the method was immunoSEQ multiplex PCR. The profile shows roughly 170,000 clones, around four fifths of them singletons. The sequencing input was peripheral blood. Receptor source: a middle-aged man who had recovered from COVID-19.

The rearrangement links TRBV24-1 to TRBJ2-7; TRBD1 matches at 9 bases. The germline gives CDR1 KGHDR, CDR2 SFDVKD. The CDR3 is made up of 15 amino acids. J lost 6 bases, V lost 4 bases, and 9 bases had no gene match. This chain's CDR3 is CATSDLGTGPSEQYF. The CDR3 DNA reads TGTGCCACCAGTGACTTGGGGACAGGGCCCAGCGAGCAGTACTTC.

The V call is TRBV7-9, the J call TRBJ1-3; D unclear. The germline V and J ends were trimmed by 3 bases and 4 bases, with 13 bases remaining between them. The CDR3 runs to 15 residues. Germline values: CDR1 SEHNR, CDR2 FQNEAQ (reference sequence). As DNA, the CDR3 is TGTGCCAGCAGCTTCTTTGAGGGTGCCGGAAACACCATATATTTT. Translation: CASSFFEGAGNTIYF.

This clone has more than one count but fewer than ten. This chain joins TRBV19 and TRBJ2-7; a weak D match, TRBD1 (6 bases). The V gene's germline CDR1 is LNHDA and CDR2 SQIVND (reference sequence). V was clipped by 5 bases and J by 3 bases, with 17 bases between them. This CDR3 has 15 residues. The CDR3 sequence: CASSVHEGDVYEQYF. In DNA, the CDR3 is TGTGCCAGTAGTGTACATGAGGGGGATGTCTACGAGCAGTACTTC.

The genes are TRBV28 and TRBJ1-5, with 7 bases lining up with TRBD1. Germline trimming cut 6 bases from V and 5 bases from J; bases unmatched to any gene: 13. Germline V gene data show CDR1 as MDHEN and CDR2 as SYDVKM. The CDR3 is 16 residues long. The CDR3 bases are TGTGCCAGCAGGCTAGACAGGGTGTTTAATCATCAGCCCCAGCATTTT. It codes for CASRLDRVFNHQPQHF.

The rearrangement links TRBV29-1 to TRBJ2-1; TRBD2 matches at 13 bases. V lost 6 bases to trimming and J lost 7 bases; unmatched junction nucleotides: 6. Per the germline V gene, CDR1 is SQVTM and CDR2 is ANQGSEA. This CDR3 is 14 amino acids long. For the CDR3, the DNA is TGCAGCGTGGGACTAGCGGGGAGGGGAAATGAGCAGTTCTTC. It is translated as CSVGLAGRGNEQFF.

The V gene is TRBV5-1, the J gene TRBJ2-2; unclear D gene. Looked up from germline, CDR1 is SGHRS and CDR2 is YFSETQ. Trimming removed 2 bases from V and 0 bases from J, with 11 bases in between. The CDR3 is made up of 16 amino acids. CDR3 bases: TGCGCCAGCAGCTTTTCCACGACTTCGAACACCGGGGAGCTGTTTTTT. Translating it yields CASSFSTTSNTGELFF.